Here is one T cell receptor (beta chain) with its context. During its preparation, the TCRbeta library received unique molecular identifiers. TCRdb analysed the PCR reads with MiXCR anew, one entry per CDR3 protein. The sample records 450,000 to 600,000 distinct CDR3 sequences, 32% being singletons. The germline V gene encodes CDR1 LGHNA and CDR2 YSLEER. Trimming took 4 bases from V and 4 from J, leaving 12 bases between them. The CDR3 runs 14 residues. The sample originates from a study of T-cell reconstitution after alpha-beta-depleted transplantation in children. This receptor was taken from a human donor who donated a stem cell graft to a child with aplastic anemia. The V and J genes are TRBV4-3 and TRBJ2-3; no clear D gene. This material consisted of PBMCs from the stem cell graft donor, taken from the stem cell graft. CDR3 sequence: CASSRISSADTQYF. The CDR3 nucleotides read TGCGCCAGCAGCCGTATATCCAGCGCAGATACGCAGTATTTT.